The clone carrying this T cell receptor beta chain qualifies as medium-sized. Its antigen is unidentified. This record belongs to a study of spatial heterogeneity in lung cancer. Time point here: sample taken at primary tumor resection. Study results and limitations: For expanded intratumoral alpha and beta TCRs, counts tracked tumor mutation counts.

In the library, each TCR cDNA molecule bore its own unique molecular identifier. From the 5' RACE reads, TCRdb called clonotypes with MiXCR, one entry per CDR3 protein. The table lists more than 2,000 distinct CDR3 sequences, approximately 7% of them singletons, with more than 9.5% in the top ten. Per germline, CDR1 LGHNA and CDR2 YNFKEQ. The CDR3 runs 17 residues. V was clipped by 4 bases and J by 4 bases; unmatched bases: 12. The rearrangement links TRBV4-2 to TRBJ2-3; 9 nucleotides match TRBD2. The sequence came from a female donor with early-stage non-small cell lung cancer. The source material was lung tumor tissue, sampled at surgery. DNA for the CDR3: TGTGCCAGCAGCCCTCACCCCCGGGGCGGGGGGGCAGATACGCAGTATTTT. It codes for CASSPHPRGGGADTQYF.